The 15 T cell receptor beta chains in this list originate from one sample, sequenced in a study of T-cell memory formation after mild COVID-19. TCRdb passed the 5' RACE reads through MiXCR, listing each CDR3 protein once. Found here are 85,000 to 120,000 distinct CDR3 sequences, about a sixth of them singletons; the top ten hold less than 35%. The sequenced sample consisted of PBMCs or a T cell subset sorted from them (not recorded which). The source is an adult woman who had mild COVID-19 (a few samples of this study predate the infection). Cell type and time point are not known.

This clonotype was counted a few times. This chain uses TRBV3-1 with TRBJ1-2; no clear D. Trimming took off 0 bases at V and 8 bases at J, with 10 bases between the two ends. There are 13 residues in the CDR3. The germline V gene encodes CDR1 LGHDT and CDR2 YNNKEL (reference sequence). CDR3 in DNA: TGTGCCAGCAGCCAAGACAGGACGGGGGGCTACACCTTC. Amino acid sequence: CASSQDRTGGYTF.

There are a few counts of this clonotype. J is TRBJ1-5 and V is TRBV4-1; TRBD1 aligns across 11 bases. The J segment lost 6 bases and the V segment lost 2 bases, leaving 3 bases of the junction unmatched. Germline CDR1 and CDR2: MGHRA and YSYEKL. This CDR3 is built from 15 residues. The CDR3 DNA reads TGCGCCAGCAGCCAACGGACAGGGGGCTCTCAGCCCCAGCATTTT. Protein sequence: CASSQRTGGSQPQHF.

This clonotype was found many times. The genes are TRBV4-1 and TRBJ2-7; 8 bases align to TRBD1. V lost 0 bases, J lost 0 bases, and 25 bases stayed unmatched. The CDR3 runs 23 residues. CDR1 is MGHRA, CDR2 YSYEKL, per germline. CDR3 sequence: CASSQEPPGYVGIETGDSYEQYF. DNA for the CDR3: TGCGCCAGCAGCCAAGAGCCCCCGGGGTATGTGGGAATTGAGACAGGGGACTCCTACGAGCAGTACTTC.

This clonotype appeared a few times. This sequence joins TRBV12-5 and TRBJ2-1; the match to TRBD2 covers 8 bases. This CDR3 region has 15 residues. V was pared by 7 bases and J by 2 bases, with 7 bases of the junction left unmatched. Germline V CDR1 and CDR2: LGHNT, FRNRAP. This chain's CDR3 is CASASAGAPYNEQFF. The CDR3 DNA reads TGTGCTAGTGCCTCAGCGGGGGCTCCCTACAATGAGCAGTTCTTC.

This clonotype was counted between two and nine times. The chain carries TRBV4-1 and TRBJ2-7; tentative D call: TRBD2 (6 bases). Between the trimmed V and J ends, which lost 0 bases and 3 bases, there was a span of 9 bases. Germline CDR1 MGHRA, CDR2 YSYEKL. This CDR3 has 14 amino acids. This CDR3 is CASSQEFSGYEQYF. For the CDR3, the DNA is TGCGCCAGCAGCCAAGAATTTAGCGGCTACGAGCAGTACTTC.

This clonotype was observed many times. CDR3 sequence (DNA): TGTGCCAGCAGCTTAGGGACAGGTAGTGAAGCTTTCTTT. Translating gives CASSLGTGSEAFF. The chain joins TRBV7-2 to TRBJ1-1; 7 nucleotides line up with TRBD1. This CDR3 spans 13 amino acids. Germline lookup yields CDR1 SGHTA and CDR2 FQGNSA. Trimming removed 1 base from V and 7 bases from J; junction bases left unmatched: 3.

The genes are TRBV12-3 or TRBV12-4 and TRBJ1-5, with 10 bases lining up with TRBD1. The length of the CDR3 is 15 residues. V lost 5 bases, J lost 6 bases, and 7 bases stayed unmatched. The CDR3 DNA sequence: TGTGCCAGCAGTCCCTCGGACAGGGGGAGTCAGCCCCAGCATTTT. The encoded protein is CASSPSDRGSQPQHF.

This clonotype was seen a few times. The rearrangement joins TRBV7-2 to TRBJ2-3; D is perhaps TRBD2 (7 bases). Trimming removed 2 bases at V and 4 bases at J, with 16 bases between. The CDR3 totals 16 residues. CDR1 and CDR2 from the germline V gene are SGHTA and FQGNSA. The CDR3 is CASSLFGGGAADTQYF. As DNA, the CDR3 is TGTGCCAGCAGCTTATTCGGTGGGGGGGCTGCAGATACGCAGTATTTT.

V is TRBV12-3 or TRBV12-4 and J is TRBJ2-2, with TRBD2 identical over 11 bases. The ends lost 2 bases at V and 6 bases at J; junction bases unmatched: 11. The CDR3 is 18 residues long. CDR3 region: CASSLTLLAGGQAGELFF. DNA for the CDR3: TGTGCCAGCAGTTTAACGTTGCTAGCGGGAGGCCAAGCCGGGGAGCTGTTTTTT.

This chain uses TRBV11-2 with TRBJ2-3; D unclear. V was pared by 0 bases and J by 6 bases, with 13 bases between. CDR1 is SGHAT, CDR2 FQNNGV, per germline. CDR3 size: 15 residues. In DNA, the CDR3 is TGTGCCAGCAGCTTAGAGCCACAAGGGTCGGATACGCAGTATTTT. It is translated as CASSLEPQGSDTQYF.

The chain carries TRBV7-6 and TRBJ2-2; unclear D gene. The CDR3 spans 15 residues. Per germline, CDR1 SGHVS and CDR2 FNYEAQ. V dropped 5 bases and J dropped 0 bases, with 10 bases sitting between them. The CDR3 coding sequence is TGTGCCAGCAGCGTTTTAGAAACGAACACCGGGGAGCTGTTTTTT. This translates into CASSVLETNTGELFF.

Only a few counts were recorded for this clonotype. The genes are TRBV29-1 and TRBJ1-2; D uncertain. Deletions cut 0 bases from V and 2 bases from J, with 10 bases between. This CDR3 is 14 amino acids long. From germline, CDR1 is SQVTM and CDR2 ANQGSEA. This CDR3 reads CSVEDRSRNYGYTF. DNA of the CDR3: TGCAGCGTTGAAGATCGGTCACGAAACTATGGCTACACCTTC.

The chain has TRBV12-3 or TRBV12-4 and TRBJ2-7; weak D call: TRBD2 (6 bases). V lost 5 bases, J lost 3 bases, and 8 bases lay in between. There are 12 residues in the CDR3. DNA for the CDR3: TGTGCCAGCAGTCCGGGGGACTACGAGCAGTACTTC. It translates to CASSPGDYEQYF.

The chain carries TRBV12-3 or TRBV12-4 and TRBJ2-3; tentative D call: TRBD1 (7 bases). Trimming removed 6 bases at V and 1 base at J, with 14 bases between. The CDR3 is 15 amino acids. In DNA form, the CDR3 reads TGTGCCAGCAGCCCGGCGGGACAGCGCACAGATACGCAGTATTTT. It translates to CASSPAGQRTDTQYF.

This clonotype was observed a few times. V usage is TRBV11-2 and J usage is TRBJ2-3, with D unresolved. Trimming removed 0 bases from V and 0 bases from J, with 10 bases in between. The length of the CDR3 is 16 residues. Looked up from germline, CDR1 is SGHAT and CDR2 is FQNNGV. This CDR3 is CASSLERSISTDTQYF. CDR3 nucleotide sequence: TGTGCCAGCAGCTTAGAACGGAGCATTAGCACAGATACGCAGTATTTT.